The TCR beta chain described here comes from a study of blood T cell repertoires in COVID-19. Study in general: Samples representing acute and convalescent COVID-19 were sourced from the United States, Italy and Spain. T cells, B-cell-depleted T cells, or PBMCs supplied cDNA or gDNA.

V was cut by 4 bases and J by 5 bases, with 12 bases left in between. The germline V gene encodes CDR1 SGHDT and CDR2 YYEEEE. The length of the CDR3 is 13 residues. The data were produced by immunoSEQ multiplex PCR, yet TCRdb's version contains in-frame clones alone and is incomplete. Among about 200,000 clones, around 81% were seen once, and the ten largest hold nearly 7.5%. The gene calls are TRBV5-6 and TRBJ2-5, with D possibly matching TRBD1 (6 bases). This clonotype originated in a woman in her forties with acute COVID-19. The sample taken for sequencing was PBMCs or T cells enriched from blood (not recorded which). The chain's CDR3 is CASSLPGEETQYF. Here the CDR3 DNA reads TGTGCCAGCAGCCTTCCAGGGGAGGAGACCCAGTACTTC.